The source of this TCR beta chain is a study of shared clonotypes between healthy human individuals. CDR1 is LNHDA, CDR2 SQIVND, per germline (reference sequence). The CDR3 covers 14 residues. The V gene lost 3 bases and the J gene lost 14 bases, with 20 bases spanning the gap. Data came from immunoSEQ multiplex PCR; TCRdb stores just in-frame clones and leaves some out. The sample has more than 2 million clones, 85% to 95% seen once. As defined, naive CD8 cells were CD45RO-negative and positively selected for CCR7, with terminally differentiated effector memory CD45RA+ cells excluded. Sequencing was performed on naive CD8+ T cells sorted from blood. This chain links TRBV19 with TRBJ1-5, with TRBD1 as a possible D gene (5 bases). This TCR came from a man aged 18 to 30 in good health. In DNA, the CDR3 is TGTGCCAGTAGTATTTTGGGGACGGATCGTACGAAGCATTTT. Protein product: CASSILGTDRTKHF.